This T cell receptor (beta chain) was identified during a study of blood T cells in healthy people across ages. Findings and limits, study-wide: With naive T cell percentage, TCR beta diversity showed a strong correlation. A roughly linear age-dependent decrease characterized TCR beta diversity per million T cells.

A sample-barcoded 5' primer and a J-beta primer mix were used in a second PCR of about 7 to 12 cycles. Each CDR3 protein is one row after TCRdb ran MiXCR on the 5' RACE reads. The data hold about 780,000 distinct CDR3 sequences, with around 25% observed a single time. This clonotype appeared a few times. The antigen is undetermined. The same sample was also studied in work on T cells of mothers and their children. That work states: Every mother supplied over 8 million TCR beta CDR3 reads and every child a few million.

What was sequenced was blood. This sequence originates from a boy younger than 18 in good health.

Here the CDR3 reads CSVFPSDRVYGYTF. In DNA, the CDR3 is TGCAGCGTTTTCCCCTCCGACAGGGTTTATGGCTACACCTTC. J is TRBJ1-2 and V is TRBV29-1, with 7 bases that match TRBD1. The trim removed 5 bases at V and 5 bases at J, leaving 11 bases unmatched. Germline CDR1 is SQVTM and CDR2 is ANQGSEA. This CDR3 has 14 amino acids.